A selection of T cell receptor beta chains follows, all from one sample in a study of blood T cell repertoires in COVID-19. The assay was immunoSEQ multiplex PCR, and TCRdb's table has in-frame clones only and misses some. The sample lists 230,000 or so clones; 88% were seen once. The sequenced material came from PBMCs or T cells enriched from blood (not recorded which). The receptors were gathered from a woman in her twenties or thirties who had recovered from COVID-19. Each CDR3 is given with its conserved first and last residue.

V,CDR3
TRBV19,CASSIGGAGEKLFF
TRBV6-6,CASSVAAVPYEQYF
TRBV4-1,CAAAPTGGEKLFF
TRBV15,CATSIAGWEETQYF
TRBV3-1/TRBV3-2,CASSQVPDKSYGYTF
TRBV7-9,CASSSGEFNQPQHF
TRBV7-3,CASSLGGGSYEQYF
TRBV5-4,CASSAWRQGRDYGYTF
TRBV6-5,CASSYTRSDNQPQHF
TRBV12-3/TRBV12-4,CASSLGRAYGYTF
TRBV7-2,CASSLFRGQGDVNYGYTF
TRBV13,CASSGRHRGYEQYF
TRBV2,CASSEGAGGLVEGTQYF
TRBV6-5,CASSTTYNTETQYF
TRBV6-5,CACMRTGGRGYTF
TRBV30,CAWPPPGSYSNQPQHF
TRBV7-2,CASESGGAFEQFF
TRBV19,CASSIDIFNQPQHF
TRBV2,CASMRTSGGPRGNEQFF
TRBV9,CASSGSSLTDTQYF
TRBV27,CASSSGALNTEAFF
TRBV25-1,CASSEDRGQSPLHF
TRBV18,CASSPGTGGLGDYGYTF
TRBV7-2,CASSSDRGYGYTF
TRBV5-4,CASSLYDRAAYNEQFF
TRBV28,CASSLRGQTNGYTF
TRBV2,CASSGPGGVSGELFF
TRBV15,CATSRATRLAGGLQFF
TRBV7-9,CASSTGQGGNTEAFF
TRBV11-3,CASSLGGLGRGELFF
TRBV21-1,CASSKNGVGELFF
TRBV27,CASSLAGGLEQYF
TRBV4-3,CASSQGDSLRGEETQYF
TRBV11-2,CASSPQGAPTPNSPLHF
TRBV15,CATSRDRTGAYEQYF
TRBV3-1/TRBV3-2,CASLITYGYTF
TRBV7-6,CASSLDGGGYSGNTIYF
TRBV2,CASTQGGGGETQYF
TRBV6-2/TRBV6-3,CASSLGWNTIYF
TRBV19,CASSKGTAEQYF
TRBV19,CASSVTGYQPQHF